This TCR beta chain comes out of a study of T-cell reconstitution after alpha-beta-depleted transplantation in children. A library of TCRbeta sequences, prepared with unique molecular identifiers, was generated. MiXCR, run by TCRdb on the PCR reads, gives a single entry per CDR3 protein. The sample lists about 200,000 distinct CDR3 sequences, roughly 15% occurring once. The CDR3 runs 14 residues. Looked up from germline, CDR1 is SNHLY and CDR2 is FYNNEI. The ends were cut back, 1 base at V and 2 bases at J, with 9 bases in the middle. This clonotype was observed a few times. The chain uses TRBV2 and TRBJ2-7; TRBD2 might be the D (5 bases). This TCR was recovered from a human donor who donated a stem cell graft to a child with acute lymphoblastic leukemia. The material was PBMCs from the stem cell graft donor, obtained from the stem cell graft. CDR3 nucleotides: TGTGCCAGCAGTGAAGGGAGAGCGGCCTACGAGCAGTACTTC. The encoded protein is CASSEGRAAYEQYF.